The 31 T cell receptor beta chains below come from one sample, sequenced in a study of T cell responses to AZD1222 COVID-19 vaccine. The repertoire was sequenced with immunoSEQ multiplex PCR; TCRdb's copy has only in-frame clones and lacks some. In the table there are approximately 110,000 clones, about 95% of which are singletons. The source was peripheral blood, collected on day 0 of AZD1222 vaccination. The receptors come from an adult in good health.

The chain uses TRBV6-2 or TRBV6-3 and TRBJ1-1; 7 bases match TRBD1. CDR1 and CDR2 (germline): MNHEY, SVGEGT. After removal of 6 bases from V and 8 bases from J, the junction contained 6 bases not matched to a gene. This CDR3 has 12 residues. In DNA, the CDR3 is TGTGCCAGCAGCCCTGGGGACAGAGAAGCTTTCTTT. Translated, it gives CASSPGDREAFF.

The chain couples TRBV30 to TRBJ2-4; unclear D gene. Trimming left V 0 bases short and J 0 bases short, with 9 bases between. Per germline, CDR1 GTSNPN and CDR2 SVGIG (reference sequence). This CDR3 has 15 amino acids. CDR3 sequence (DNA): TGTGCCTGGAGTGTACCGAGACTAGCCAAAAACATTCAGTACTTC. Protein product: CAWSVPRLAKNIQYF.

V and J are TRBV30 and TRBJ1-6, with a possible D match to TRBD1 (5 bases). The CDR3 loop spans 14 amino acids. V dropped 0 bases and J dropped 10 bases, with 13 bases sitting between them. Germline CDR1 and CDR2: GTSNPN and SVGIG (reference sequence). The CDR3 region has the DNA TGTGCCTGGAGTGTACGTCAGGGAGGGTCACCCCTCCACTTT. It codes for CAWSVRQGGSPLHF.

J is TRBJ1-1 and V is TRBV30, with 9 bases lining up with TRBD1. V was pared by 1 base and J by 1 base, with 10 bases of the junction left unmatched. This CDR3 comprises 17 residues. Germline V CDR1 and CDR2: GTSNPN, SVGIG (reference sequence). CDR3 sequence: CAWSGIPGQGPNTEAFF. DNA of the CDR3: TGTGCCTGGAGTGGAATACCGGGACAGGGCCCGAACACTGAAGCTTTCTTT.

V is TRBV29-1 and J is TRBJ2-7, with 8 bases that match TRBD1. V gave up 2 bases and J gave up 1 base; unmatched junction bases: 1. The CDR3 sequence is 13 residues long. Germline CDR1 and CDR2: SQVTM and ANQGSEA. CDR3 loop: CSVEQGASYEQYF. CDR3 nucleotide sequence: TGCAGCGTTGAACAGGGGGCTTCCTACGAGCAGTACTTC.

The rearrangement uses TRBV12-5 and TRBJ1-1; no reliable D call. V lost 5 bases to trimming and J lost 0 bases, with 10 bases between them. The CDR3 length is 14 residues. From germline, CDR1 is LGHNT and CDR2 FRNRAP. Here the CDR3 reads CASGPLHMNTEAFF. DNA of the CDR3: TGTGCTAGTGGTCCCCTTCACATGAACACTGAAGCTTTCTTT.

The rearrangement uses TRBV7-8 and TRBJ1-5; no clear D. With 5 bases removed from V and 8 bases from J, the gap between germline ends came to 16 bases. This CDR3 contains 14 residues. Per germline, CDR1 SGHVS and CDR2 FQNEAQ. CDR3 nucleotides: TGTGCCAGCAGCCCTTGGACGGAATGGGAGCCCCAGCATTTT. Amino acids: CASSPWTEWEPQHF. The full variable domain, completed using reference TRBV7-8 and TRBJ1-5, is GAGVSQSPRYKVAKRGQDVALRCDPISGHVSLFWYQQALGQGPEFLTYFQNEAQLDKSGLPSDRFFAERPEGSVSTLKIQRTQQEDSAVYLCASSPWTEWEPQHFGDGTRLSIL.

The DNA for the CDR3 is TGTGCCAGCAGTTTATTGACTAGTTCACCCCTCCACTTT. It specifies CASSLLTSSPLHF. The chain is built from TRBV28 and TRBJ1-6; D remains ambiguous. Germline V gives CDR1 MDHEN, CDR2 SYDVKM. V was cut by 1 base and J by 9 bases, with 7 bases left in between. The CDR3 spans 13 residues.

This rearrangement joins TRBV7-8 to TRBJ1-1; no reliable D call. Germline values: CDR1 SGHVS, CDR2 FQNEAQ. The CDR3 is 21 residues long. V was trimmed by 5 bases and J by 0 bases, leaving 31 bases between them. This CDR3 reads CASSPRWESREGPILNTEAFF. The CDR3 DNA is TGTGCCAGCAGCCCACGTTGGGAGAGCCGGGAAGGACCGATACTGAACACTGAAGCTTTCTTT.

DNA of the CDR3: TGCGCCAGCAGGGTTGGGACAGTAAACACTGAAGCTTTCTTT. It codes for CASRVGTVNTEAFF. V usage is TRBV4-1 and J usage is TRBJ1-1; 7 bases line up with TRBD1. Trimming took 6 bases from V and 2 from J; bases not matched to a gene: 6. Per germline, CDR1 MGHRA and CDR2 YSYEKL. The CDR3 contains 14 residues.

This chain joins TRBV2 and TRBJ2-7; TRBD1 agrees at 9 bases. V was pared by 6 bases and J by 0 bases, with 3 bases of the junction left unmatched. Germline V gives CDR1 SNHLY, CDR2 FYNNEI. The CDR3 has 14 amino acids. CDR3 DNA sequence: TGTGCCAGCAGCCCGGACAGGGGCTCCTACGAGCAGTACTTC. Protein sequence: CASSPDRGSYEQYF.

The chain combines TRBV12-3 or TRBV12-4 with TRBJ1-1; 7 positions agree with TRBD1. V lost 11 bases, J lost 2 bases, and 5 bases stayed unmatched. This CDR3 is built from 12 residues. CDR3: CACGDRNTEAFF. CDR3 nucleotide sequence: TGTGCCTGTGGGGACAGAAACACTGAAGCTTTCTTT.

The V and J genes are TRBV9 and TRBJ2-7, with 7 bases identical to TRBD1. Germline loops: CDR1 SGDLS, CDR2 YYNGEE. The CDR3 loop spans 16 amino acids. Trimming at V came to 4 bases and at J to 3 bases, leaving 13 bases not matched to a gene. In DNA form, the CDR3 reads TGTGCCAGCAGCCCACAGGGGTCTTTGGTCTACTACGAGCAGTACTTC. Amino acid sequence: CASSPQGSLVYYEQYF.

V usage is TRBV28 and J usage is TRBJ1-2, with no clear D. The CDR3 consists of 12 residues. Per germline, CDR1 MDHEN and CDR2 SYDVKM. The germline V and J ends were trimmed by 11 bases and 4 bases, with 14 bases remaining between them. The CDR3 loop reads CAESPGLYGYTF. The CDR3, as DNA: TGTGCCGAATCTCCAGGCCTCTATGGCTACACCTTC.

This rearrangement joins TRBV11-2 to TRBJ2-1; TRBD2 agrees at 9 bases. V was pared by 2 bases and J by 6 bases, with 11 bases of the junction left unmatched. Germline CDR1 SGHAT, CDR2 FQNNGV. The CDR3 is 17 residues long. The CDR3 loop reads CASSLTGTSLVTNEQFF. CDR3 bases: TGTGCCAGCAGCTTAACCGGGACTAGCTTGGTGACCAATGAGCAGTTCTTC.

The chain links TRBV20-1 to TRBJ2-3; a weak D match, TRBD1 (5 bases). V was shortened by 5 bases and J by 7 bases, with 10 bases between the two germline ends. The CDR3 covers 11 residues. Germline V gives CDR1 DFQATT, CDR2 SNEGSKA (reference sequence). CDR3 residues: CSADTGYTQYF. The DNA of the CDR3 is TGCAGTGCTGATACAGGTTATACGCAGTATTTT.

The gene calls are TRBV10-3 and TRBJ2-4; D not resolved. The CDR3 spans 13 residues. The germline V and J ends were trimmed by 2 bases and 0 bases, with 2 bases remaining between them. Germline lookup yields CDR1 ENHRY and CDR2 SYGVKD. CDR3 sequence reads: CAISEIAKNIQYF. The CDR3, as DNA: TGTGCCATCAGTGAGATAGCCAAAAACATTCAGTACTTC.

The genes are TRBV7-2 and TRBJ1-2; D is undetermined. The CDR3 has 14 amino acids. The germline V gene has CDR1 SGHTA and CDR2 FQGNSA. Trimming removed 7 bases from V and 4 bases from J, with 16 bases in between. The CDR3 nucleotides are TGTGCCAGCACCTCAAGCGGGAAGTCCTATGGCTACACCTTC. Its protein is CASTSSGKSYGYTF.

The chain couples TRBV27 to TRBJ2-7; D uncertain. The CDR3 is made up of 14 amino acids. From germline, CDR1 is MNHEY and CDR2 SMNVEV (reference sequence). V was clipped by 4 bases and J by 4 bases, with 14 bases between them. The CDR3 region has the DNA TGTGCCAGCAGTTCGAGGACCATGACGTACGAGCAGTACTTC. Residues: CASSSRTMTYEQYF.

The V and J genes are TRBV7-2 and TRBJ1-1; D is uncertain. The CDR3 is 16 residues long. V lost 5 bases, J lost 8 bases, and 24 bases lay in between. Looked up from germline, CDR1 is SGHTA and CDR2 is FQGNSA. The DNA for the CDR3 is TGTGCCAGCAGCCAGCCCGTATTTAGGCAGACTTCAGAAGCTTTCTTT. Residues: CASSQPVFRQTSEAFF.

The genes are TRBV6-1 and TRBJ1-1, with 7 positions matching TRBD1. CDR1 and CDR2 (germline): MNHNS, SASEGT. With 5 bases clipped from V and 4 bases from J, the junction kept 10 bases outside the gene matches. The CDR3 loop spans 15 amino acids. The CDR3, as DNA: TGTGCCAGCAGTTCCCGAGACAGGGTTGGCACTGAAGCTTTCTTT. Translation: CASSSRDRVGTEAFF.

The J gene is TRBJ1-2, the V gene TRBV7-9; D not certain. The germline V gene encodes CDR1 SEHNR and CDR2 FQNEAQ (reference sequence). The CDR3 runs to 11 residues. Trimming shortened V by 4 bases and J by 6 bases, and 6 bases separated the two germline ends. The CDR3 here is CASSSPHGYTF. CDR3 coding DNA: TGTGCCAGCAGCTCCCCCCATGGCTACACCTTC.

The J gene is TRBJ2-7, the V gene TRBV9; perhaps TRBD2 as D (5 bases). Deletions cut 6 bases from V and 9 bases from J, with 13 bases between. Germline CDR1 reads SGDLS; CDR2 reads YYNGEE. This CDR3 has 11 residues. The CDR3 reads CASNGPRGQYF. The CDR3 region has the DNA TGTGCCAGCAACGGCCCACGGGGGCAGTACTTC. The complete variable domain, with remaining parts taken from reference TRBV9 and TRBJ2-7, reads DSGVTQTPKHLITATGQRVTLRCSPRSGDLSVYWYQQSLDQGLQFLIQYYNGEERAKGNILERFSAQQFPDLHSELNLSSLELGDSALYFCASNGPRGQYFGPGTRLTVT.

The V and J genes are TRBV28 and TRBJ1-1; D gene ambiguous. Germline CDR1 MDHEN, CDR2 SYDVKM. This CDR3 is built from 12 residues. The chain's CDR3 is CAITVMNTEAFF. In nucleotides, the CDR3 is TGTGCTATTACGGTTATGAACACTGAAGCTTTCTTT. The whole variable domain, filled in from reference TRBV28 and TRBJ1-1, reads DVKVTQSSRYLVKRTGEKVFLECVQDMDHENMFWYRQDPGLGLRLIYFSYDVKMKEKGDIPEGYSVSREKKERFSLILESASTNQTSMYLCAITVMNTEAFFGQGTRLTVV.

Here the CDR3 reads CASSPIGNNSPLHF. Here the CDR3 DNA reads TGTGCCAGCAGCCCAATAGGAAATAATTCACCCCTCCACTTT. The chain joins TRBV13 to TRBJ1-6; no firm D call. The germline V gene has CDR1 PRHDT and CDR2 FYEKMQ (reference sequence). The CDR3 spans 14 residues. V lost 5 bases to trimming and J lost 5 bases, with 10 bases between them.

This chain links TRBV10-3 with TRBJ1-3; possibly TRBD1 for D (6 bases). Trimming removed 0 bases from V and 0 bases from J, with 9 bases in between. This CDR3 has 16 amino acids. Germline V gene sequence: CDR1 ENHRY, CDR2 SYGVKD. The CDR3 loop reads CAISESAGDSGNTIYF. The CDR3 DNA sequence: TGTGCCATCAGTGAGTCGGCAGGGGACTCTGGAAACACCATATATTTT.

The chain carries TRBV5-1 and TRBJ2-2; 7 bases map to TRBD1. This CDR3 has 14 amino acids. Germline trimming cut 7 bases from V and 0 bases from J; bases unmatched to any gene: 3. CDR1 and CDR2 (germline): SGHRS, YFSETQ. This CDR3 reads CASRDSANTGELFF. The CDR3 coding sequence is TGCGCCAGCCGGGACAGTGCGAACACCGGGGAGCTGTTTTTT. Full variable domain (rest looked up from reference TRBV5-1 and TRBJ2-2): KAGVTQTPRYLIKTRGQQVTLSCSPISGHRSVSWYQQTPGQGLQFLFEYFSETQRNKGNFPGRFSGRQFSNSRSEMNVSTLELGDSALYLCASRDSANTGELFFGEGSRLTVL.

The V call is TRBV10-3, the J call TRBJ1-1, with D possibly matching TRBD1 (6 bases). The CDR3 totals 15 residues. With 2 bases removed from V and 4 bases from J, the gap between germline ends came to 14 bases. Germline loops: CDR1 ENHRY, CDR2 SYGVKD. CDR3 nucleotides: TGTGCCATCAGTGAGGGGGGGCAGGGTAGCACTGAAGCTTTCTTT. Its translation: CAISEGGQGSTEAFF.

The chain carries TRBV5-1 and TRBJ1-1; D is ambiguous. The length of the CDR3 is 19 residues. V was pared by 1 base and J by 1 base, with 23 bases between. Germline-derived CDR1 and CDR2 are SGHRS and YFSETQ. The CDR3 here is CASSLHFLPGASPNTEAFF. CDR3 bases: TGCGCCAGCAGCTTGCATTTTCTCCCGGGCGCATCTCCGAACACTGAAGCTTTCTTT.

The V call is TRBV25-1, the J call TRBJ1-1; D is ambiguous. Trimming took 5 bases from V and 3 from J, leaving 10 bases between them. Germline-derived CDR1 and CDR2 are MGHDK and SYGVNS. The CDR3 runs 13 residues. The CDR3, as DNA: TGTGCCAGCAGTCAGGCTGGGGACACTGAAGCTTTCTTT. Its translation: CASSQAGDTEAFF.

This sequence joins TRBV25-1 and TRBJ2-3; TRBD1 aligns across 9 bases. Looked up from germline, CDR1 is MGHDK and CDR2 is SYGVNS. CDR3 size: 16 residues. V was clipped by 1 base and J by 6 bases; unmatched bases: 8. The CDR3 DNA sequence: TGTGCCAGCAGTGAATTCGACAGGGGGATTGAGGATACGCAGTATTTT. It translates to CASSEFDRGIEDTQYF.